The present TCR beta chain was sequenced within a study of vaccination and CD4 T cells after COVID-19. Study background: Nasal swab PCR detected SARS-CoV-2 in convalescent patients, who comprised nine mild cases and one severe case. The authors gave control cultures a CEFX pool, an HIV-1 Nef pool, or no peptide.

The treatment denotes: 10-day PBMC culture with coronavirus spike peptide pools or control peptides (ViraFEST assay). Of note for this clonotype: What it binds is not known.

The germline V gene encodes CDR1 SEHNR and CDR2 FQNEAQ (reference sequence). The CDR3 runs to 13 residues. Trimming took off 3 bases at V and 4 bases at J, with 7 bases between the two ends. The Oncomine TCR Beta short-read assay was applied to DNA of cultured CD4+ T cells. From the PCR reads, TCRdb called clonotypes with MiXCR, one entry per CDR3 protein. The repertoire holds 17,000 or so distinct CDR3 sequences, with approximately 40% as singletons. Study findings and constraints: The authors identified 304 of 307 vaccine-specific clones in convalescent patients as spike mono-reactive.

What was sequenced was CD4+ T cells from blood, cultured in vitro. The chain couples TRBV7-9 to TRBJ1-5; D is ambiguous. This TCR derives from a human donor who had recovered from COVID-19. CDR3 sequence: CASSFSENQPQHF. The DNA for the CDR3 is TGTGCCAGCAGCTTTTCTGAGAATCAGCCCCAGCATTTT.